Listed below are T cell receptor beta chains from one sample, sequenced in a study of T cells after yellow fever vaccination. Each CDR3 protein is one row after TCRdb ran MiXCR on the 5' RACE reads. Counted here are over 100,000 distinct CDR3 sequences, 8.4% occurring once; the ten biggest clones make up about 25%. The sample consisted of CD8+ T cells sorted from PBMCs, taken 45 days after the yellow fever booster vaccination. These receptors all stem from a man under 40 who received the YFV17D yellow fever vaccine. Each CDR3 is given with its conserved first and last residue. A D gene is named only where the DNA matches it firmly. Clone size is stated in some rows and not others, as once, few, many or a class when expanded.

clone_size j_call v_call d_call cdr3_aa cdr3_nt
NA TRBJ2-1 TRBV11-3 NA CASSSRVYNEQFF TGTGCCAGCAGCTCCCGAGTATACAATGAGCAGTTCTTC
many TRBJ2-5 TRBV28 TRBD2 CASSHEAGGPQETQYF TGTGCCAGCAGTCACGAAGCGGGAGGCCCCCAAGAGACCCAGTACTTC
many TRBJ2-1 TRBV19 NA CASSIGGTRVSDEQFF TGTGCCAGTAGTATAGGCGGGACCCGGGTGTCGGATGAGCAGTTCTTC
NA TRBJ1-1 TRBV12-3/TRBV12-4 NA CASTPTGRTEAFF TGTGCCAGCACACCCACGGGGCGTACTGAAGCTTTCTTT
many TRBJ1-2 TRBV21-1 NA CASSRGAFYGYTF TGTGCCAGCAGCAGGGGGGCGTTCTATGGCTACACCTTC
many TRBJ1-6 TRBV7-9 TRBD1 CASSPRQGNNSPLHF TGTGCCAGCAGCCCTAGACAGGGGAATAATTCACCCCTCCACTTT
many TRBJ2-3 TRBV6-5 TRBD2 CASSFSASGTTLAQYF TGTGCCAGCAGTTTCTCGGCTAGCGGGACAACTTTGGCGCAGTATTTT
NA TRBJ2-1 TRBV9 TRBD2 CASSLHPGLVNYNEQFF TGTGCCAGCAGCCTCCACCCGGGACTAGTAAACTACAATGAGCAGTTCTTC
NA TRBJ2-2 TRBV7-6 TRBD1 CASSLGTGGITGELFF TGTGCCAGCAGCTTAGGGACAGGGGGCATCACCGGGGAGCTGTTTTTT
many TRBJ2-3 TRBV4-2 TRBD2 CASSQELADNTDTQYF TGTGCCAGCAGCCAAGAGCTAGCGGATAACACAGATACGCAGTATTTT
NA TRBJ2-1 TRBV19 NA CASSPWVFEGGRNEQFF TGTGCCAGTAGCCCGTGGGTCTTCGAGGGGGGCCGAAATGAGCAGTTCTTC
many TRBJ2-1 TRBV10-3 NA CAISESGQGIYNEQFF TGTGCCATCAGTGAGTCGGGTCAGGGGATTTACAATGAGCAGTTCTTC
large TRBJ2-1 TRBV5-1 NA CASSGENEQFF TGCGCCAGCAGCGGCGAAAATGAGCAGTTCTTC
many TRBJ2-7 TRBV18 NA CASSLGANSYEQYF TGTGCCAGCTCATTGGGGGCCAACTCCTACGAGCAGTACTTC
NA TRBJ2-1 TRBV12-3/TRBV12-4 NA CASSLAGGPYSEQFF TGTGCCAGCAGTTTAGCGGGAGGCCCCTACAGTGAGCAGTTCTTC
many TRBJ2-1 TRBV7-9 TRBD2 CASSVGLAVPHNEQFF TGTGCCAGCAGCGTTGGGCTAGCGGTTCCGCACAATGAGCAGTTCTTC
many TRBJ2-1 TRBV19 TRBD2 CASSPGLAGEQFF TGTGCCAGTAGTCCCGGACTAGCGGGAGAGCAGTTCTTC
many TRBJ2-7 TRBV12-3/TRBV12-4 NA CASSLASESLVSYEQYF TGTGCCAGCAGTTTAGCTAGCGAAAGCTTGGTCTCCTACGAGCAGTACTTC
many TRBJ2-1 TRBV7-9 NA CASSSTPSRGEQFF TGTGCCAGCAGCTCTACCCCCTCCCGGGGTGAGCAGTTCTTC
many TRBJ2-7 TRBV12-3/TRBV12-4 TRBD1 CASRLIRDRRYEQYF TGTGCCAGCAGGTTAATCCGGGACAGGCGATACGAGCAGTACTTC
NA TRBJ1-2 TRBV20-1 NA CSARDYLGNYGYTF TGCAGTGCTAGAGATTACTTAGGGAACTATGGCTACACCTTC
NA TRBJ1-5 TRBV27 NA CATNPGIGNQPQHF TGTGCCACCAACCCAGGGATCGGCAATCAGCCCCAGCATTTT
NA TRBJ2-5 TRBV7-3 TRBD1 CASSPYPGQGSETQYF TGTGCCAGCAGCCCTTACCCAGGACAGGGGAGTGAGACCCAGTACTTC
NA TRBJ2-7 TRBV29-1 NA CSVEKDAYEQYF TGCAGCGTAGAGAAGGACGCATACGAGCAGTACTTC
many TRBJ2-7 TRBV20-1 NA CSAQTGSSYEQYF TGCAGTGCTCAAACAGGGAGCTCCTACGAGCAGTACTTC
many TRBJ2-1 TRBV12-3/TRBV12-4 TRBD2 CASSLLSGSSYNEQFF TGTGCCAGCAGCCTACTTAGCGGGAGCTCCTACAATGAGCAGTTCTTC
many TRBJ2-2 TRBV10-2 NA CASGNTETTNTGELFF TGCGCCAGCGGAAATACGGAGACAACGAACACCGGGGAGCTGTTTTTT
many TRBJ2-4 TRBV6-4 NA CASSEGAKNIQYF TGTGCCAGCAGTGAGGGGGCCAAAAACATTCAGTACTTC
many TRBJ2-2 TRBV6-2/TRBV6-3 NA CASSSRGSGELFF TGTGCCAGCAGTTCCCGAGGTTCCGGGGAGCTGTTTTTT
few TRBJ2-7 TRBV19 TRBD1 CASSMGTGAYEQYF TGTGCCAGTAGTATGGGGACAGGGGCCTACGAGCAGTACTTC
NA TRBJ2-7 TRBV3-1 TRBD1 CASSQETGPAYEQYF TGTGCCAGCAGCCAAGAGACAGGGCCCGCCTACGAGCAGTACTTC
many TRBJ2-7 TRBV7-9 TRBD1 CASSSPGQGAYEQYF TGTGCCAGCAGCTCACCGGGACAGGGGGCCTACGAGCAGTACTTC
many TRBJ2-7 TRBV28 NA CASSQPPGNEQYF TGTGCCAGCTCCCAACCACCCGGTAACGAGCAGTACTTC
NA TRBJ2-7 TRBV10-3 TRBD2 CAISERRSSGYYEQYF TGTGCCATCAGTGAGAGGAGATCTAGCGGGTACTACGAGCAGTACTTC
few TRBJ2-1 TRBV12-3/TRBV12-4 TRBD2 CATRLGTIYNEQFF TGTGCCACCCGCCTAGGGACTATCTACAATGAGCAGTTCTTC
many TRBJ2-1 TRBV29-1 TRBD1 CSVEGQGVRLLHEQFF TGCAGCGTGGAGGGACAGGGGGTCAGGCTACTCCATGAGCAGTTCTTC
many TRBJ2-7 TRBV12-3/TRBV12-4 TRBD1 CASSALGQGYHEQYF TGTGCCAGCAGTGCCTTAGGACAGGGTTACCACGAGCAGTACTTC
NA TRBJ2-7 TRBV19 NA CASSIAARAYEQYF TGTGCCAGTAGTATAGCTGCCAGGGCCTACGAGCAGTACTTC
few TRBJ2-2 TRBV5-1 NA CASSTRDITGELFF TGCGCCAGCAGCACCCGGGACATCACCGGGGAGCTGTTTTTT
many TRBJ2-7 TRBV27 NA CASSSIQGQAYEQYF TGTGCCAGCAGTTCCATACAGGGTCAAGCCTACGAGCAGTACTTC
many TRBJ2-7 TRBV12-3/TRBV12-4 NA CASSSARIYEQYF TGTGCCAGCAGTTCAGCCAGGATCTACGAGCAGTACTTC
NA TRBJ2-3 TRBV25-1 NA CASSEYFKAGDTDTQYF TGTGCCAGCAGTGAATATTTCAAAGCGGGTGACACAGATACGCAGTATTTT
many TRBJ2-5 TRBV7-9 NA CASSLLGGRETQYF TGTGCCAGCAGCCTGCTAGGAGGGCGAGAGACCCAGTACTTC
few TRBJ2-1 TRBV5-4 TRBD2 CASSWGLANSYNEQFF TGTGCCAGCAGCTGGGGACTAGCCAACTCCTACAATGAGCAGTTCTTC
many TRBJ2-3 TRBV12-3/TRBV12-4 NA CASSRGYTDTQYF TGTGCCAGCAGCCGAGGGTACACAGATACGCAGTATTTT
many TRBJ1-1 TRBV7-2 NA CASSLGWNTEAFF TGTGCCAGCAGCTTGGGGTGGAACACTGAAGCTTTCTTT
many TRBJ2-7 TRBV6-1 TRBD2 CASSTALAGGKYEQYF TGTGCCAGCAGTACCGCCCTGGCGGGAGGGAAGTACGAGCAGTACTTC
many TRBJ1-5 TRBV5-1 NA CASSLAGGPNQPQHF TGCGCCAGCAGCTTGGCCGGGGGGCCTAATCAGCCCCAGCATTTT
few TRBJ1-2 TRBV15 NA CATGVDVGYTF TGTGCCACCGGGGTTGATGTTGGCTACACCTTC
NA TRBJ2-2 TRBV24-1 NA CATGGPGAGELFF TGTGCCACCGGGGGCCCGGGCGCCGGGGAGCTGTTTTTT
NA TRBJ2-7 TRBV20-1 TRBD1 CSARTPGQGVNEQYF TGCAGTGCTAGAACACCGGGACAGGGGGTAAACGAGCAGTACTTC
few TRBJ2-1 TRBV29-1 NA CSVEVGRRANEQFF TGCAGCGTTGAAGTGGGTCGGCGGGCCAATGAGCAGTTCTTC
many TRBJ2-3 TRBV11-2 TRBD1 CASSFGTGGTDTQYF TGTGCCAGCAGCTTCGGGACAGGGGGCACAGATACGCAGTATTTT
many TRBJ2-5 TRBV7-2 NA CASSLLLGDLVETQYF TGTGCCAGCAGCTTATTGTTAGGAGACCTAGTAGAGACCCAGTACTTC
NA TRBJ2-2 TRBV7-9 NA CASSPPSTTGELFF TGTGCCAGCAGCCCCCCGTCGACGACCGGGGAGCTGTTTTTT
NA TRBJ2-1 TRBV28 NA CASRSPGPYNEQFF TGTGCCAGCAGAAGCCCGGGCCCCTACAATGAGCAGTTCTTC
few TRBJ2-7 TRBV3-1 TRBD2 CASSQDVSAGLYEQYF TGTGCCAGCAGCCAGGATGTATCAGCGGGGCTCTACGAGCAGTACTTC
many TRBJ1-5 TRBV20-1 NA CSAREGLGFSNQPQHF TGCAGTGCTAGAGAAGGGCTAGGGTTTAGCAATCAGCCCCAGCATTTT
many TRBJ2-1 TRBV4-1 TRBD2 CASSQGLIGQKAGGPWDEQFF TGCGCCAGCAGTCAAGGATTAATAGGACAGAAAGCGGGAGGGCCTTGGGATGAGCAGTTCTTC